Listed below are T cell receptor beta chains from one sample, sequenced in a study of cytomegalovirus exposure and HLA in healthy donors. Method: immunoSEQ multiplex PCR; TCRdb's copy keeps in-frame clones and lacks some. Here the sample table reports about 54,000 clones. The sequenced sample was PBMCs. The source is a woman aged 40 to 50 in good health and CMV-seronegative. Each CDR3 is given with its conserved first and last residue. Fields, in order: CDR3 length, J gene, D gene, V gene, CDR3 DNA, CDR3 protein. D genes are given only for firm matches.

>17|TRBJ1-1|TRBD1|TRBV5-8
TGTGCCAGCAGCTCGATAATCACCCGGGACAGGGAAGGTGAAGCTTTCTTT
CASSSIITRDREGEAFF
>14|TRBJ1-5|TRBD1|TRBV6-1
TGTGCCAGCAGCCGAGGGACAGCCGGTCAGCCCCAGCATTTT
CASSRGTAGQPQHF
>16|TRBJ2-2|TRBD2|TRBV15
TGTGCGACCAGACTAGCGGGGGGTTTGAACACCGGGGAGCTGTTTTTT
CATRLAGGLNTGELFF
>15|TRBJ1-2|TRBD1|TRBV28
TGTGCCAGCAGTCCCTCACAGGGGGCGGACTATGGCTACACCTTC
CASSPSQGADYGYTF
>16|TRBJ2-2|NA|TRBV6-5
TGTGCCAGCAGTTCCACAGGGATAGTGGGCACCGGGGAGCTGTTTTTT
CASSSTGIVGTGELFF
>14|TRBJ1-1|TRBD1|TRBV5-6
TGTGCCAGTGATGGACAGGGGGCAGGTACTGAAGCTTTCTTT
CASDGQGAGTEAFF
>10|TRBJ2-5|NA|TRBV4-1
TGCGCCAGCAGCCAAGCAGATTTGTACTTC
CASSQADLYF
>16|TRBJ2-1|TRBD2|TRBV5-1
TGCGCCAGCAGCCGAACCGGGACTAGCGCCTACAATGAGCAGTTCTTC
CASSRTGTSAYNEQFF
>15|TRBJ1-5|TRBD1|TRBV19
TGTGCCAGTAGTCCCTCAGGACAGGCGGTTCAGCCCCAGCATTTT
CASSPSGQAVQPQHF
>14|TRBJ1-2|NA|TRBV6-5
TGTGCCAGCAGTTATTCAACAGGGATCTATGGCTACACCTTC
CASSYSTGIYGYTF
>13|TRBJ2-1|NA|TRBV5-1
TGCGCCAGCAGCTTCCACGGACAGCCAGAGCAGTTCTTC
CASSFHGQPEQFF
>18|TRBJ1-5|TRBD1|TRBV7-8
TGTGCCAGCAGCTCGCCCGGGACAGGGACAGGTAACAATCAGCCCCAGCATTTT
CASSSPGTGTGNNQPQHF
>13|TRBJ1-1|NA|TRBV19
TGTGCCAGTAGTCGTTTGGGGGGGACTGAAGCTTTCTTT
CASSRLGGTEAFF
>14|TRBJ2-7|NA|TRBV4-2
TGTGCCAGCAGCCAAGGTCCGGGGGACTACGAGCAGTACTTC
CASSQGPGDYEQYF
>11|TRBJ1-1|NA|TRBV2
TGTGCCAGCCTCGTACAGGTCGAAGCTTTCTTT
CASLVQVEAFF
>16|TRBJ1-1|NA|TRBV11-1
TGTGCCAGCACCACCGAAGGCAGGGAGGAGAACACTGAAGCTTTCTTT
CASTTEGREENTEAFF
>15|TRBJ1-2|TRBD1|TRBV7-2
TGTGCCAGCAGCTCCCAGTGGCAGGGGGCCGGCGGCTACACCTTC
CASSSQWQGAGGYTF
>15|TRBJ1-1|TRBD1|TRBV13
TGTGCCAGCAGAGGGGACAGGGGGTTGGACACTGAAGCTTTCTTT
CASRGDRGLDTEAFF
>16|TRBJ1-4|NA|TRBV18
TGTGCCAGCTCACCACCCCCGGGACTAATTAATGAAAAACTGTTTTTT
CASSPPPGLINEKLFF
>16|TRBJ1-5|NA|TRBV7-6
TGTGCCAGCAGCTCCTTCACGGGAATCGGCAATCAGCCCCAGCATTTT
CASSSFTGIGNQPQHF
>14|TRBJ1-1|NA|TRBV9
TGTGCCAGCACCCCCGGGGGGTCGGGCACTGAAGCTTTCTTT
CASTPGGSGTEAFF
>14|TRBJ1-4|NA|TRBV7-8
TGTGCCAGCAGCCGGGAGCAGAGGGATGAAAAACTGTTTTTT
CASSREQRDEKLFF
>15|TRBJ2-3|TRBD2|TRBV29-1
TGCAGCGCTGGGGCCCGGGGGGTCGGCACAGATACGCAGTATTTT
CSAGARGVGTDTQYF
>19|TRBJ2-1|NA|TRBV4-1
TGCGCCAGCAGCCAAGATAAAGAGGGCGGGGTGAGCTCCGACAATGAGCAGTTCTTC
CASSQDKEGGVSSDNEQFF
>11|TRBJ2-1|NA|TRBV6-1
TGTGCCAGCAGTGAACCCCCCGGGTGTTTCTTC
CASSEPPGCFF
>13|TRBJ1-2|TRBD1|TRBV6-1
TGTGCCAGCAGCGACCGGGACAGGCATGGCTACACCTTC
CASSDRDRHGYTF
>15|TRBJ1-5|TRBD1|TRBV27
TGTGCCAGCAGACAGGGGGCCTCCCCCAATCAGCCCCAGCATTTT
CASRQGASPNQPQHF
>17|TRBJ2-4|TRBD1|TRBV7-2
TGTGCCAGCAGCTTCGATTCACAGGGGCCTTCCAAAAACATTCAGTACTTC
CASSFDSQGPSKNIQYF
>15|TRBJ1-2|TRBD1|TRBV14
TGTGCCAGCAGCCAATGGACAGGGGGTAACTATGGCTACACCTTC
CASSQWTGGNYGYTF
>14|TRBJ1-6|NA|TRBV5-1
TGCGCCAGCCAAACAGGGATGGATGGTTCACCCCTCCACTTT
CASQTGMDGSPLHF
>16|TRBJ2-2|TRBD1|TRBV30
TGTGCCTGTTCGAACCGGGACAGGGGGCACACCGGGGAGCTGTTTTTT
CACSNRDRGHTGELFF
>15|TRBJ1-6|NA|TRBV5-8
TGTGCCAGCAGCTCCTCCAGGGGAGGGAATTCACCCCTCCACTTT
CASSSSRGGNSPLHF
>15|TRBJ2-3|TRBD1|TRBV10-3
TGTGCCATCAGCTCAGGACAGGGTGAGACAGATACGCAGTATTTT
CAISSGQGETDTQYF
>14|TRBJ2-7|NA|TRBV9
TGTGCCAGCAGCGTAGGTTTGAGGGAATACGAGCAGTACTTC
CASSVGLREYEQYF
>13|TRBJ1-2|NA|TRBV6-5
TGTGCCAGCAGTTACGAGGGTCGGGATGGCTACACCTTC
CASSYEGRDGYTF
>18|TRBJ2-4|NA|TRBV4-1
TGCGCCAGCAGCCAATCACTAGGGACGGGGGAGGCCAAAAACATTCAGTACTTC
CASSQSLGTGEAKNIQYF
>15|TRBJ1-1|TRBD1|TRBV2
TGTGCCAGCAGCGACACAGGGGGTGTGAACACTGAAGCTTTCTTT
CASSDTGGVNTEAFF
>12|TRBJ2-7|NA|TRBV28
TGTGCCAGCAGTTTACTCCGAGAAGAGCAGTACTTC
CASSLLREEQYF
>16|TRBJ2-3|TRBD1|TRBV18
TGTGCCAGCTCACCGGTAGGGGGAAAGGGGACAGATAAGCAGTATTTT
CASSPVGGKGTDKQYF
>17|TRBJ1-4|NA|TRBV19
TGTGCCAGTAGTCCCCCGGGTGGGGCGGTTACTAATGAAAAACTGTTTTTT
CASSPPGGAVTNEKLFF